What follows is one TCR beta chain and its context. Its target is unknown. V dropped 5 bases and J dropped 5; count of bases not matched to a gene: 11. CDR3 length: 16 residues. Germline CDR1 and CDR2: ENHRY and SYGVKD. The sample belongs to a study of shared clonotypes between healthy human individuals. The wider study: The study drew on two women and a few men aged 18 to 49 as donors. Study-wide findings and caveats: Generally, estimated richness proved larger in naive subsets than it did in memory subsets. Some clonotypes were shared by all four sorted-subset donors, while others were not shared. The non-shared ones had lower generation probabilities than the shared ones.

Sequenced by immunoSEQ multiplex PCR; TCRdb stores in-frame clones only, minus some. Seen here are 2.5 million or so clones, 85% to 95% observed once, and the top ten hold around 0.14%. J is TRBJ2-7 and V is TRBV10-3; TRBD1 matches 11 bases. Sequenced sample: naive CD4+ T cells sorted from blood. Subset described: CD45RA+ positively selected. This sequence originates from a man aged 18 to 30 in good health. CDR3 region: CAISTHPGTGGDEQYF. The CDR3 nucleotides read TGTGCCATCAGTACTCACCCTGGGACAGGGGGGGACGAGCAGTACTTC.